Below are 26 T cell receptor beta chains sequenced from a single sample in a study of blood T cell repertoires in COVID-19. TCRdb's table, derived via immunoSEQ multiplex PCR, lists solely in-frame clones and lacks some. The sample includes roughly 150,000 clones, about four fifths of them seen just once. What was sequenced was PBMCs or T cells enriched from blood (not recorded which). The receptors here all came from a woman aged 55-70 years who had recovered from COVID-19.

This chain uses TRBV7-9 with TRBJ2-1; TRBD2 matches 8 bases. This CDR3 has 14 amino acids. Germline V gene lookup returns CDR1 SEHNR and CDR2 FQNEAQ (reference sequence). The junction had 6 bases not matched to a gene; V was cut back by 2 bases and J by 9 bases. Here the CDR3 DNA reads TGTGCCAGCAGCTTACGGCGGGGGGTAAGTGAGCAGTTCTTC. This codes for CASSLRRGVSEQFF. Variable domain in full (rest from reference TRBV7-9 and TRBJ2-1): DTGVSQNPRHKITKRGQNVTFRCDPISEHNRLYWYRQTLGQGPEFLTYFQNEAQLEKSRLLSDRFSAERPKGSFSTLEIQRTEQGDSAMYLCASSLRRGVSEQFFGPGTRLTVL.

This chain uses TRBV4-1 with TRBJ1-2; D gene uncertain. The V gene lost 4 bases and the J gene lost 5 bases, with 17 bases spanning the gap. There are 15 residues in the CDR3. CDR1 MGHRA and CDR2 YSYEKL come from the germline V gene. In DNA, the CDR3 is TGCGCCAGCAGCCTTACAGCGGGCCCGAGGTATGGCTACACCTTC. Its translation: CASSLTAGPRYGYTF.

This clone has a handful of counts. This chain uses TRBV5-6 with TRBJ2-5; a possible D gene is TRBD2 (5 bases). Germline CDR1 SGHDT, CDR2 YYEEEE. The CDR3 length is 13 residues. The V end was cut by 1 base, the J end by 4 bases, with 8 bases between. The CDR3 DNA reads TGTGCCAGCAGCTTGACTAGTATAGAGACCCAGTACTTC. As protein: CASSLTSIETQYF.

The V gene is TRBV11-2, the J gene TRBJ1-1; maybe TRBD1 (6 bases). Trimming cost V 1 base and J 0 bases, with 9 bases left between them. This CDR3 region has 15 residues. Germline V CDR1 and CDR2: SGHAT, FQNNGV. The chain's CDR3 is CASSLAGHLNTEAFF. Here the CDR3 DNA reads TGTGCCAGCAGCTTAGCGGGACACTTGAACACTGAAGCTTTCTTT.

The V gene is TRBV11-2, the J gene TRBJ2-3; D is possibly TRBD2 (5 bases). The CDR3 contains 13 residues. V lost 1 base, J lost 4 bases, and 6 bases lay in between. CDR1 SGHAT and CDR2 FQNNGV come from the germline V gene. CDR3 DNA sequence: TGTGCCAGCAGCTTAGTTAGCGCAGATACGCAGTATTTT. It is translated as CASSLVSADTQYF. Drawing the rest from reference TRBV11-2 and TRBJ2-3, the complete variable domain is EAGVAQSPRYKIIEKRQSVAFWCNPISGHATLYWYQQILGQGPKLLIQFQNNGVVDDSQLPKDRFSAERLKGVDSTLKIQPAKLEDSAVYLCASSLVSADTQYFGPGTRLTVL.

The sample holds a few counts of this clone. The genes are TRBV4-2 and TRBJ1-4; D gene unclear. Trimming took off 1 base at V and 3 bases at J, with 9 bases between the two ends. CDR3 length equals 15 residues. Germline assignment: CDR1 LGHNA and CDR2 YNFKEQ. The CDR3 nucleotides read TGTGCCAGCAGCCAAGGAGGCACTCCTAATGAAAAACTGTTTTTT. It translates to CASSQGGTPNEKLFF.

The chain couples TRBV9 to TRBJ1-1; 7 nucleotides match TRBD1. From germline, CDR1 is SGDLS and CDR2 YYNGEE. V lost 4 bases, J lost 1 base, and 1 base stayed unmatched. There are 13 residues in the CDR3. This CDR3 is CASSRTGNTEAFF. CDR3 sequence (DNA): TGTGCCAGCAGCAGGACAGGGAACACTGAAGCTTTCTTT. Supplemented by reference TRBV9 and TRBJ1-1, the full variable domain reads DSGVTQTPKHLITATGQRVTLRCSPRSGDLSVYWYQQSLDQGLQFLIQYYNGEERAKGNILERFSAQQFPDLHSELNLSSLELGDSALYFCASSRTGNTEAFFGQGTRLTVV.

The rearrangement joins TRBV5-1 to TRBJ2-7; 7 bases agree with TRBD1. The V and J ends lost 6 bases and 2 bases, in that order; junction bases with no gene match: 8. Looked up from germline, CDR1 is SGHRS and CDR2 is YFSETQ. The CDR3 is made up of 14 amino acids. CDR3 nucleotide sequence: TGCGCCAGCACTCAAGGGGGCTCAACCTACGAGCAGTACTTC. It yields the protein CASTQGGSTYEQYF.

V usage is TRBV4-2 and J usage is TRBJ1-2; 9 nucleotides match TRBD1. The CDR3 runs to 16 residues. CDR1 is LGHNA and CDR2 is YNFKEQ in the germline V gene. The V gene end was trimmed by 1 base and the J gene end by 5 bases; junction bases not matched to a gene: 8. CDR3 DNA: TGTGCCAGCAGCCAAGCCGGGACAGGGACTCGATATGGCTACACCTTC. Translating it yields CASSQAGTGTRYGYTF.

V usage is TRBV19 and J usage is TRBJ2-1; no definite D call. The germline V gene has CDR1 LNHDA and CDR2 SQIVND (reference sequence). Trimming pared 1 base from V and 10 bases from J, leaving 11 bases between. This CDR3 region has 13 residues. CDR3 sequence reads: CASSIAGQREQFF. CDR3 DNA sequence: TGTGCCAGTAGTATAGCAGGCCAAAGGGAGCAGTTCTTC.

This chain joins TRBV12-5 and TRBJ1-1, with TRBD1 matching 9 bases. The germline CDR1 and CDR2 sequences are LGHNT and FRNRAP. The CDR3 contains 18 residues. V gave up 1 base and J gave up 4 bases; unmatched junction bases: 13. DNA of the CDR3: TGTGCTAGTGGTTTGGGGGGACAGGGCGGGTTAGCACCCACTGAAGCTTTCTTT. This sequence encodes CASGLGGQGGLAPTEAFF.

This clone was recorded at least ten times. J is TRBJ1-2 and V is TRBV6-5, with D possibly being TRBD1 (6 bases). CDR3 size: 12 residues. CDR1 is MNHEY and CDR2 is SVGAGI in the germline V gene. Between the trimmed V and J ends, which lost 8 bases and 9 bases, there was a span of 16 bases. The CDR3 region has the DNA TGTGCCAGCTATGCAGGGGCCGCCAGCTACACCTTC. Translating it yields CASYAGAASYTF.

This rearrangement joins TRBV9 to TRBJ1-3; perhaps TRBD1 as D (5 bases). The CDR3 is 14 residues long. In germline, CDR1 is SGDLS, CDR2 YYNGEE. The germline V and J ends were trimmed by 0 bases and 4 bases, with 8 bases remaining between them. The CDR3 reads CASSVAGGGNTIYF. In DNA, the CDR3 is TGTGCCAGCAGCGTAGCCGGGGGAGGAAACACCATATATTTT. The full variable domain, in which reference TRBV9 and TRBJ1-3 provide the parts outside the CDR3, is DSGVTQTPKHLITATGQRVTLRCSPRSGDLSVYWYQQSLDQGLQFLIQYYNGEERAKGNILERFSAQQFPDLHSELNLSSLELGDSALYFCASSVAGGGNTIYFGEGSWLTVV.

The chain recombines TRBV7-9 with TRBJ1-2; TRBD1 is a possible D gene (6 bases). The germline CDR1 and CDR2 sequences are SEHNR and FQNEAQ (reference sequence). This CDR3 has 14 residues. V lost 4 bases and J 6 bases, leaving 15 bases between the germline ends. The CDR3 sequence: CASSSGVLGHGYTF. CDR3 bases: TGTGCCAGCAGCTCAGGGGTATTGGGTCATGGCTACACCTTC.

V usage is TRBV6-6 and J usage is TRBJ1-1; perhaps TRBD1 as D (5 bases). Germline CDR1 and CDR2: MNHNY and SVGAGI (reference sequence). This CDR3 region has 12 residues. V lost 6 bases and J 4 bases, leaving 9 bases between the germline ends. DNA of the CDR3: TGTGCCAGCAGCCTTAGGGGCACTGAAGCTTTCTTT. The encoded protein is CASSLRGTEAFF.

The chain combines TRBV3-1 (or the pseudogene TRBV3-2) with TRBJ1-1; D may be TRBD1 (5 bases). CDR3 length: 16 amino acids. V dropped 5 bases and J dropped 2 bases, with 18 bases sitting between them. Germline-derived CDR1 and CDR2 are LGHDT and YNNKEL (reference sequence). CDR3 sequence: CASSSRSGFSNTEAFF. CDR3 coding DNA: TGTGCCAGCAGCTCGCGATCAGGGTTCTCTAACACTGAAGCTTTCTTT.

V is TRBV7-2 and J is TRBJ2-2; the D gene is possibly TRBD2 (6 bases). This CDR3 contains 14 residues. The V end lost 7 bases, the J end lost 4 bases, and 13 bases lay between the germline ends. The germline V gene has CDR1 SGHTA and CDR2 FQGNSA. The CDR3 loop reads CASTSAGPTGELFF. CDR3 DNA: TGTGCCAGCACCTCGGCGGGACCCACCGGGGAGCTGTTTTTT.

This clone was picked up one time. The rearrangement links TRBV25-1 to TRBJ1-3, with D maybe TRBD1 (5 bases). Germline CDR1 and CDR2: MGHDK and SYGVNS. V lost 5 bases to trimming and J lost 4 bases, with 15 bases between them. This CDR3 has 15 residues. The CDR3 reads CASSKRQGPGNTIYF. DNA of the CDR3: TGTGCCAGCAGTAAAAGGCAGGGCCCGGGAAACACCATATATTTT.

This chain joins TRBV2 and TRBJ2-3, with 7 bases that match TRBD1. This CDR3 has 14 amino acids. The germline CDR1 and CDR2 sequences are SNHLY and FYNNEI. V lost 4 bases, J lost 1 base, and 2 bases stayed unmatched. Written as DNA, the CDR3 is TGTGCCAGCAGTGGGCAGGGGGGCACAGATACGCAGTATTTT. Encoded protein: CASSGQGGTDTQYF.

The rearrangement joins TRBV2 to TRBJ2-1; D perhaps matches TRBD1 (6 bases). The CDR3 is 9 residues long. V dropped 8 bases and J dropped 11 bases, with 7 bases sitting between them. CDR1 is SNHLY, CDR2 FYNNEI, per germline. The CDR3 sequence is CASGTKQFF. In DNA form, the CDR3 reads TGTGCCAGCGGGACAAAGCAGTTCTTC.

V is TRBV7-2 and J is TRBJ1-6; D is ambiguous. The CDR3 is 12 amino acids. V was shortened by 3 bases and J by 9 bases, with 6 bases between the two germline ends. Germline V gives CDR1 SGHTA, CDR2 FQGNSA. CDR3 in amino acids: CASSFRSSPLHF. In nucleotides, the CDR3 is TGTGCCAGCAGCTTTAGGAGTTCACCCCTCCACTTT.

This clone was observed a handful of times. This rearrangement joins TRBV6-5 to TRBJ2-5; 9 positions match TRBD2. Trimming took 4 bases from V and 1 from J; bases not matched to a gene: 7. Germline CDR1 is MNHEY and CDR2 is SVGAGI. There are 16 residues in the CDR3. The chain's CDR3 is CASSFSSGETQETQYF. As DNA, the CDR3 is TGTGCCAGCAGTTTTTCTAGCGGGGAAACCCAAGAGACCCAGTACTTC.

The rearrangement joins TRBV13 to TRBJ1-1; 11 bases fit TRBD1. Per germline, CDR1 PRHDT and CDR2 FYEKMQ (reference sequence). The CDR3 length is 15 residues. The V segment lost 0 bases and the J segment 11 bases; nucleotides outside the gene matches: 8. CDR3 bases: TGTGCCAGCAGCTTAGGGGACAGGGGGCTATGGGGCGCTTTCTTT. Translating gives CASSLGDRGLWGAFF. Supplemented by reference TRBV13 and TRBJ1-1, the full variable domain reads AAGVIQSPRHLIKEKRETATLKCYPIPRHDTVYWYQQGPGQDPQFLISFYEKMQSDKGSIPDRFSAQQFSDYHSELNMSSLELGDSALYFCASSLGDRGLWGAFFGQGTRLTVV.

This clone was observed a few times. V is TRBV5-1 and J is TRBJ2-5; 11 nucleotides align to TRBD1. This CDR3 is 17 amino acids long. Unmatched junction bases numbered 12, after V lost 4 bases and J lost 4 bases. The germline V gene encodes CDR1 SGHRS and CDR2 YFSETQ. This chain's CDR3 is CASSRGQGAAAGETQYF. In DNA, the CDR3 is TGCGCCAGCAGCAGAGGACAGGGGGCAGCGGCGGGAGAGACCCAGTACTTC.

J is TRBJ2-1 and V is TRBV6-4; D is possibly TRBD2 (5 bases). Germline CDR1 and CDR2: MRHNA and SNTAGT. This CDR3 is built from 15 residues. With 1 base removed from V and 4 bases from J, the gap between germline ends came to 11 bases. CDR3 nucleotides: TGTGCCAGCAGTGACTGGGAGTTCGAGTACAATGAGCAGTTCTTC. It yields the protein CASSDWEFEYNEQFF.

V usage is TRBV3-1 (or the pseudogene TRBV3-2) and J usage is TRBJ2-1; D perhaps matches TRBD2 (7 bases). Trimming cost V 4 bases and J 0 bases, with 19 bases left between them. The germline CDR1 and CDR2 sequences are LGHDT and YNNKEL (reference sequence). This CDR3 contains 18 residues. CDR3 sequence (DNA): TGTGCCAGCAGCCCTGTCATGCGGGGGCCCGTCTCCTACAATGAGCAGTTCTTC. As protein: CASSPVMRGPVSYNEQFF.